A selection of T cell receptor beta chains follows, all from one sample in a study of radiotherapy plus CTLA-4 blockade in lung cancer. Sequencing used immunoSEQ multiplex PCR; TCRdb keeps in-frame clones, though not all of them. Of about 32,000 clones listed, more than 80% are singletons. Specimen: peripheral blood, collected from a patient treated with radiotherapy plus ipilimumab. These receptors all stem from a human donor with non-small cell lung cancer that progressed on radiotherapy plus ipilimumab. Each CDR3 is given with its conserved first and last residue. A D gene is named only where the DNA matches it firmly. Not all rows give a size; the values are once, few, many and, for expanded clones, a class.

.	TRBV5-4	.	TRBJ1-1	TGTGCCAGCAGCGTGGACAGCACCTTGGCTACTGAAGCTTTCTTT	CASSVDSTLATEAFF
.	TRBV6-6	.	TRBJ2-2	TGTGCCAGCGGGGAAGGAGGGACCGGGGAGCTGTTTTTT	CASGEGGTGELFF
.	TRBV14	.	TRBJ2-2	TGTGCCAGCAGCCAAGAGGACTACAATTCGGCGGGGGAGCTGTTTTTT	CASSQEDYNSAGELFF
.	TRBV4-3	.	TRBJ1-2	TGCGCCAGCAGCCAAGATTTTTTTGCGGGAGGCTACACCTTC	CASSQDFFAGGYTF
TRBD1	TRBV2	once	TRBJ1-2	TGTGCCAGCAGTGGCCGGGACAGGGTCTATGGCTACACCTTC	CASSGRDRVYGYTF
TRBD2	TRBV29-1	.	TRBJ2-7	TGCAGCGTTGAAGGCGCGGGGGACGAGCAGTACTTC	CSVEGAGDEQYF
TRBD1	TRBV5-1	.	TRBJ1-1	TGCGCCAGCAGCTTGAGTCGTGGGACAGAGAACACTGAAGCTTTCTTT	CASSLSRGTENTEAFF
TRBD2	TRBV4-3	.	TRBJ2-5	TGCGCCAGCAGCCAAGATTTAGCGGGGGGGCGCAAGACCCAGTACTTC	CASSQDLAGGRKTQYF
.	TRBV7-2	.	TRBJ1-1	TGTGCCAGCAGCGCGCATCCGAACACTGAAGCTTTCTTT	CASSAHPNTEAFF
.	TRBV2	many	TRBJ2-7	TGTGCCAGCAGTGACAGTAAAATCGAGCAGTACTTC	CASSDSKIEQYF
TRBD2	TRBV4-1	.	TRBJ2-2	TGCGCCAGCAGCCTGCGGGGGGCGAACACCGGGGAGCTGTTTTTT	CASSLRGANTGELFF
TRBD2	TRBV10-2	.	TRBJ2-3	TGCGCCATTACGACTAGCGGGGGGGATACGCAGTATTTT	CAITTSGGDTQYF
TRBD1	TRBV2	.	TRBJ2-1	TGTGCCAGCAGTGGATCGACAGGGGGGGATTTGTTCTTC	CASSGSTGGDLFF
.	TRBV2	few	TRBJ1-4	TGTGCCACTTCCGGGGGACTCGGGCGAGAAAAACTGTTTTTT	CATSGGLGREKLFF
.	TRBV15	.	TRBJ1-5	TGTGCCACCAGCAGAGAGCGGTTGGGTCAGCCCCAGCATTTT	CATSRERLGQPQHF
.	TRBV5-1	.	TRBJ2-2	TGCGCCAGCAGCTTGGACTTGCGCGGGGAGCTGTTTTTT	CASSLDLRGELFF
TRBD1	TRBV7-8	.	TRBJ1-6	TGTGCCAGCAGCTTAACGCGGGACAGAAATTCACCCCTCCACTTT	CASSLTRDRNSPLHF
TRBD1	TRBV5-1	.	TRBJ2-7	TGCGCCAGCAGCTGGGACAGGGCGGTCTACGAGCAGTACTTC	CASSWDRAVYEQYF
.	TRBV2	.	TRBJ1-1	TGTGCCAGCAGACGAGAGTGGGGGCCGGCCACTGAAGCTTTCTTT	CASRREWGPATEAFF
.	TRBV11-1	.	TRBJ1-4	TGTGCCAGCAGCTCGGCGACAGGTGGCGGTGAAAAACTGTTTTTT	CASSSATGGGEKLFF
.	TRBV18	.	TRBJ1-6	TGTGCCAGCTCACCAGGGGCTAATTCACCCCTCCACTTT	CASSPGANSPLHF
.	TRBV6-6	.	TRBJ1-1	TGTGCCAGCAGATCGTACTACAGGGATACGTCTGAAGCTTTCTTT	CASRSYYRDTSEAFF